This T cell receptor (beta chain) was observed in a study of CD8 T cells in ankylosing spondylitis. Regarding the study as a whole: Reportedly, disease-linked clones are significantly enriched in ankylosing spondylitis patients' matched synovial fluid. Reactive arthritis synovial fluid and blood previously showed some of these motif variants. Roughly 8 highly homologous variants made up a TCR beta motif that seemed to typify ankylosing spondylitis blood.

From germline, CDR1 is SGHTA and CDR2 FQGTGA. Unmatched junction bases numbered 24, after V lost 2 bases and J lost 7 bases. CDR3 length equals 21 residues. This clonotype came up a few times. What it binds is not known. Using its own MiXCR run on the 5' RACE reads, TCRdb lists one record per CDR3 protein. There are around 130,000 distinct CDR3 sequences in the sample; 17% occur only once, and roughly 30% lies in the top ten. The specimen was blood, either unsorted or a sorted T cell fraction (not recorded which). This chain joins TRBV7-3 and TRBJ2-1, with TRBD2 matching 9 bases. This clonotype was sampled from a male donor with ankylosing spondylitis. CDR3 sequence: CASSLRLSASGANPPHNEQFF. The CDR3 DNA sequence: TGTGCCAGCAGCTTACGGTTGAGCGCTAGCGGGGCAAATCCACCGCATAATGAGCAGTTCTTC.